This TCR beta chain was sequenced in a study of response to subunit inactivated influenza vaccine. General observations from the study: Few new T cells, the authors suggested, are recruited by each seasonal influenza vaccination.

TCRdb used MiXCR to reprocess the RT-PCR reads, holding one entry per CDR3 protein. The sample lists a few hundred thousand distinct CDR3 sequences; over 9% were seen once. This clonotype was observed a few times. Antigen unknown. Germline CDR1 is ENHRY and CDR2 is SYGVKD. This CDR3 spans 14 amino acids. V gave up 6 bases and J gave up 7 bases; unmatched junction bases: 7. These sequences were also reported in another study, on T cells expressing NK-cell markers. That source adds: 5'RACE template switching with UMIs generated TCR beta cDNA. Serological testing identified most of the eight sequenced donors as HCMV-seropositive and one as seronegative. Only alpha-beta TCR T cells were sorted in several experiments, using an anti-gamma-delta TCR antibody.

This material consisted of PBMCs from blood, taken on the day of vaccination. The receptor's source is a man aged 50-60 years who received an inactivated influenza vaccine. The chain is built from TRBV10-3 and TRBJ2-7, with 12 bases identical to TRBD1. The CDR3 coding sequence is TGTGCCATCAGCCCGGGACAGGGGGCTGGGGAGCAGTACTTC. It is translated as CAISPGQGAGEQYF.